Listed below are T cell receptor beta chains from one sample, sequenced in a study of cytomegalovirus exposure and HLA in healthy donors. The assay was immunoSEQ multiplex PCR, and TCRdb's table has in-frame clones only and misses some. The table includes roughly 120,000 clones, roughly four fifths detected once. The sample taken for sequencing was PBMCs. The source of these receptors is a woman between 18 and 30 years old in good health and CMV-seronegative. Each CDR3 is given without its conserved first and last residue.

v_call cdr3_aa
TRBV2 ASSIQAGQGAPGNTIY
TRBV5-8 ASSLGQGAYEQY
TRBV18 ASSPDPGAQLGAF
TRBV6-6 ASRPGLSYNEQF
TRBV27 ASTSDRNYGYT
TRBV7-2 ASTPGGAYEQY
TRBV19 ASQTGGGGQPQH
TRBV9 ASSVAGEYEGYT
TRBV18 ASSPRQDTEAF
TRBV28 ASSPRGLPLH
TRBV19 ASSAWVIRGTGELF
TRBV30 AWSLAIRQGANTEAF
TRBV28 ASRMGAAPANYGYT
TRBV30 AWSVGAGGETQY
TRBV4-1 ASSQESPSNQPQH